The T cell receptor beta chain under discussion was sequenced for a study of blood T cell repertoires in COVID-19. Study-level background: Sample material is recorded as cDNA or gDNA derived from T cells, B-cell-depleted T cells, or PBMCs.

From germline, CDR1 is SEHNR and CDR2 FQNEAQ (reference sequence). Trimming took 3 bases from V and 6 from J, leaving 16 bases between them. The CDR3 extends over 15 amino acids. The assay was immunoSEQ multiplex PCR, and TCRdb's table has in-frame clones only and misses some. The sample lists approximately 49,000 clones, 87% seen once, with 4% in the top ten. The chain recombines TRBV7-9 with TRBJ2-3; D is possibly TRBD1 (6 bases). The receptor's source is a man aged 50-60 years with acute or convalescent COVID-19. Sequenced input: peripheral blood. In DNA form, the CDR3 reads TGTGCCAGCAGCTTTTCAGGGGCTGGGACGGATACGCAGTATTTT. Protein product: CASSFSGAGTDTQYF. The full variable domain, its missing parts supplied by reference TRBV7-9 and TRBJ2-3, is DTGVSQNPRHKITKRGQNVTFRCDPISEHNRLYWYRQTLGQGPEFLTYFQNEAQLEKSRLLSDRFSAERPKGSFSTLEIQRTEQGDSAMYLCASSFSGAGTDTQYFGPGTRLTVL.